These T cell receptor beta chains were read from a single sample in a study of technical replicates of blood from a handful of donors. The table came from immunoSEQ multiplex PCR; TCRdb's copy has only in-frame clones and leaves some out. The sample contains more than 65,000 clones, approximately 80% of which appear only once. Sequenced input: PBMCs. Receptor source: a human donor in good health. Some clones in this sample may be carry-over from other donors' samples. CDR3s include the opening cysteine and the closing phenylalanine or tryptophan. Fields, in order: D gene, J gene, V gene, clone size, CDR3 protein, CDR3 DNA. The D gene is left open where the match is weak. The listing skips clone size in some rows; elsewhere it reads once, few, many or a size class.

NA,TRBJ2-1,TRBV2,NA,CASSERGTYNEQFF,TGTGCCAGCAGTGAAAGGGGCACCTACAATGAGCAGTTCTTC
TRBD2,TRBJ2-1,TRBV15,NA,CATSRTSGGSNEQFF,TGTGCCACCAGCAGGACTAGCGGGGGGAGTAATGAGCAGTTCTTC
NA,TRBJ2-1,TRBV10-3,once,CAISGGLRYEQFF,TGTGCCATCAGTGGGGGACTTCGTTATGAGCAGTTCTTC
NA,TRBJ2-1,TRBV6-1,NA,CASSAVRLSYNEQFF,TGTGCCAGCAGTGCAGTCAGACTATCCTACAATGAGCAGTTCTTC
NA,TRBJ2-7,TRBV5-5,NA,CASSLASLFRDTSYEQYF,TGTGCCAGCAGCCTGGCGTCGTTATTCCGGGACACCTCCTACGAGCAGTACTTC
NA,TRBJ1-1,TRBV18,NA,CASSSGWGDTEAFF,TGTGCCAGCTCATCGGGGTGGGGGGACACTGAAGCTTTCTTT
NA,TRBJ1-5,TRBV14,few,CARRPQHF,TGTGCCAGGAGGCCCCAGCATTTT
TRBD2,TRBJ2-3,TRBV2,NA,CASSLSGLSTDTQYF,TGTGCCAGCAGTCTTAGCGGGTTAAGCACAGATACGCAGTATTTT
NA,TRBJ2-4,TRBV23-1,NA,CASSQFEDSILAKNIQYF,TGCGCCAGCAGTCAATTCGAGGACAGCATACTAGCCAAAAACATTCAGTACTTC
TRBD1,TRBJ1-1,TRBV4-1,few,CASSRHTGGADTEAFF,TGCGCCAGCAGCCGGCATACAGGGGGCGCCGACACTGAAGCTTTCTTT
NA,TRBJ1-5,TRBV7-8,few,CASSLGRQEYNQPQHF,TGTGCCAGCAGCTTAGGGAGACAGGAGTACAATCAGCCCCAGCATTTT
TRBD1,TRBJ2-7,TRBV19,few,CASSLPGTGYEQYF,TGTGCCAGTAGCCTCCCAGGGACAGGATACGAGCAGTACTTC
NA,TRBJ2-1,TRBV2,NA,CASSDVLLAFSREQFF,TGTGCCAGCAGTGACGTTTTACTAGCTTTCTCGCGGGAGCAGTTCTTC
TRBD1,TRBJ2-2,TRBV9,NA,CASSEGDRDLAGELFF,TGTGCCAGCAGCGAGGGGGACAGGGACTTGGCCGGGGAGCTGTTTTTT
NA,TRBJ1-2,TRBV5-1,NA,CASSLGTETNYGYTF,TGCGCCAGCAGCTTGGGGACAGAAACTAACTATGGCTACACCTTC
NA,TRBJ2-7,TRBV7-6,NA,CASSLSSGKKHEQYF,TGTGCCAGCAGCTTATCCTCCGGGAAGAAGCACGAGCAGTACTTC
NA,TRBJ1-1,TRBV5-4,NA,CASSPRATEAFF,TGTGCCAGCTCCCCGAGGGCCACTGAAGCTTTCTTT
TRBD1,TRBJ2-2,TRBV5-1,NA,CASSWGQISGELFF,TGCGCCAGCAGCTGGGGACAGATCTCGGGGGAGCTGTTTTTT
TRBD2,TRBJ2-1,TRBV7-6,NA,CASSPLAGDLLEQFF,TGTGCCAGCAGCCCCCTAGCGGGAGATCTCCTTGAGCAGTTCTTC
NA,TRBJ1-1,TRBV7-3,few,CASSLTGANTEAFF,TGTGCCAGCAGCTTAACAGGGGCCAACACTGAAGCTTTCTTT
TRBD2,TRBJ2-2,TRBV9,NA,CASSGTGLAVKNTGELFF,TGTGCCAGCAGCGGAACGGGACTAGCGGTGAAGAACACCGGGGAGCTGTTTTTT
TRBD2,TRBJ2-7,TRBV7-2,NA,CASSSPLQAGLEANQQYF,TGTGCCAGCAGCTCACCCCTCCAAGCGGGGTTGGAGGCAAACCAGCAGTACTTC
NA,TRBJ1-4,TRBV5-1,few,CASSLVTGAQEKLFF,TGCGCCAGCAGCTTGGTGACAGGCGCCCAGGAAAAACTGTTTTTT
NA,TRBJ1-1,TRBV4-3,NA,CASSQDLSRDTEAFF,TGCGCCAGCAGCCAAGATCTGTCCAGGGACACTGAAGCTTTCTTT
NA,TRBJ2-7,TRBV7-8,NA,CASSFAAGAGNEQYF,TGTGCCAGCAGCTTCGCGGCAGGGGCGGGCAACGAGCAGTACTTC
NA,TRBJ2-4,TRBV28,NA,CASSLTQGSYF,TGTGCCAGCAGTTTAACCCAGGGTTCGTACTTC
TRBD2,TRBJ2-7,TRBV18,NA,CASSPPGTRDQRSEQYF,TGTGCCAGCTCACCACCCGGGACTAGGGATCAGCGTAGCGAGCAGTACTTC
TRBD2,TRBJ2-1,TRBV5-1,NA,CASSSPGLAGVGTLNEQFF,TGCGCCAGCAGCTCCCCGGGACTAGCGGGAGTGGGGACCCTCAATGAGCAGTTCTTC
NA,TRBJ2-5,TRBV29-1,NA,CSVKAGQETQYF,TGCAGCGTCAAGGCAGGGCAAGAGACCCAGTACTTC
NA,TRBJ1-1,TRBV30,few,CAWRLGRAFF,TGTGCCTGGAGGTTGGGGAGGGCTTTCTTT
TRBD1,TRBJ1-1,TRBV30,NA,CAWSSGTGEAFF,TGTGCCTGGAGTTCCGGGACAGGGGAAGCTTTCTTT
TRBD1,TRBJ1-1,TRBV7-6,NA,CASSSGGTEAFF,TGTGCCAGCAGCTCAGGGGGAACTGAAGCTTTCTTT
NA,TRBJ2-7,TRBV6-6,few,CASSIQTRYEQYF,TGTGCCAGCAGTATACAGACGCGATACGAGCAGTACTTC
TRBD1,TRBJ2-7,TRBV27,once,CASSRRDRGNEQYF,TGTGCCAGCAGTCGACGGGACAGGGGAAACGAGCAGTACTTC
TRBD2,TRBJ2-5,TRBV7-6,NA,CASSLGSSGQETQYF,TGTGCCAGCAGCTTAGGATCTAGCGGACAAGAGACCCAGTACTTC
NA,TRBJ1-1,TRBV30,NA,CAWSAGPSTEAFF,TGTGCCTGGAGTGCGGGTCCGAGCACTGAAGCTTTCTTT
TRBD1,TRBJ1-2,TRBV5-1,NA,CASSNHQGANGYTF,TGCGCCAGCAGCAATCACCAGGGGGCGAATGGCTACACCTTC
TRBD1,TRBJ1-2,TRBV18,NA,CASSPIPPGQGAPYGYTF,TGTGCCAGCTCACCTATTCCACCGGGACAGGGGGCTCCCTATGGCTACACCTTC
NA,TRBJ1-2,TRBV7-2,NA,CASSKPGGGLYGYTF,TGTGCCAGCAGTAAACCCGGGGGAGGCCTCTATGGCTACACCTTC
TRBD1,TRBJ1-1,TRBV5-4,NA,CASSREGQIEAFF,TGTGCCAGCAGCCGGGAGGGACAGATTGAAGCTTTCTTT
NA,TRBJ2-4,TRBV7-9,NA,CASSLAGQKNIQYF,TGTGCCAGCAGCCTCGCAGGACAGAAAAACATTCAGTACTTC
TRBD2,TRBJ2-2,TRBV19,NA,CASSIFLAGGAGELFF,TGTGCCAGTAGTATATTTCTAGCGGGAGGGGCCGGGGAGCTGTTTTTT
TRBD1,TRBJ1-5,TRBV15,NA,CATSRERTGGWAQHF,TGTGCCACCAGCAGAGAAAGGACAGGGGGGTGGGCCCAGCATTTT
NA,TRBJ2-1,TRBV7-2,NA,CASSLGRETGRNEQFF,TGTGCCAGCAGCTTAGGGAGGGAGACAGGGAGGAATGAGCAGTTCTTC
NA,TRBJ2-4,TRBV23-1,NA,CASSQSRGKNIQYF,TGCGCCAGCAGTCAATCCCGCGGTAAAAACATTCAGTACTTC
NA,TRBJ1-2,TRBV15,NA,CATSRAPGENYGYTF,TGTGCCACCAGCAGAGCCCCGGGGGAGAACTATGGCTACACCTTC
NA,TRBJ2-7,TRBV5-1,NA,CASKVEPGMTYEQYF,TGCGCCAGCAAGGTTGAGCCAGGGATGACCTACGAGCAGTACTTC
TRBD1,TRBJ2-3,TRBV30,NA,CAWTRGTDITDTQYF,TGTGCCTGGACCCGTGGGACAGACATCACAGATACGCAGTATTTT
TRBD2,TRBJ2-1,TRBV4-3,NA,CASSRGGSGKAYNEQFF,TGCGCCAGCAGCCGTGGGGGTAGCGGGAAGGCCTACAATGAGCAGTTCTTC
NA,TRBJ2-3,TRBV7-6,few,CASSSPGGTSTDTQYF,TGTGCCAGCAGCTCCCCTGGAGGTACTAGCACAGATACGCAGTATTTT
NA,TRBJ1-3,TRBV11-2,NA,CASSLGQKSGNTIYF,TGTGCCAGCAGCTTAGGGCAGAAATCTGGAAACACCATATATTTT
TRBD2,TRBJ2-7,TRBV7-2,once,CASSPAGGAAYEQYF,TGTGCCAGCAGCCCCGCCGGGGGGGCCGCCTACGAGCAGTACTTC
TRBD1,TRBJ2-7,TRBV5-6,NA,CASSSGQILGIEQYF,TGTGCCAGCAGCTCGGGACAGATTTTGGGTATAGAGCAGTACTTC
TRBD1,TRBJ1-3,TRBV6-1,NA,CASREHGTGFLSGNTIYF,TGTGCCAGCCGTGAACACGGGACAGGGTTCTTATCAGGAAACACCATATATTTT
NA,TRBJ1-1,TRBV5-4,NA,CASSPKGGSTEAFF,TGTGCCAGCAGCCCTAAGGGAGGATCCACTGAAGCTTTCTTT
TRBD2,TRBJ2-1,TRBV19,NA,CASSSGTSGFYEQFF,TGTGCCAGTAGCTCCGGGACTAGCGGGTTCTATGAGCAGTTCTTC
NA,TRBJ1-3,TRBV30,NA,CAWSVRGGADGNTIYF,TGTGCCTGGAGTGTACGGGGGGGCGCGGATGGAAACACCATATATTTT
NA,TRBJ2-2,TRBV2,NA,CASSDWRGPNTGELFF,TGTGCCAGCAGTGACTGGCGGGGGCCAAACACCGGGGAGCTGTTTTTT
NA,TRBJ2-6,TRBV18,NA,CASHRARGANVLTF,TGTGCCAGTCACAGGGCTCGGGGGGCCAACGTCCTGACTTTC